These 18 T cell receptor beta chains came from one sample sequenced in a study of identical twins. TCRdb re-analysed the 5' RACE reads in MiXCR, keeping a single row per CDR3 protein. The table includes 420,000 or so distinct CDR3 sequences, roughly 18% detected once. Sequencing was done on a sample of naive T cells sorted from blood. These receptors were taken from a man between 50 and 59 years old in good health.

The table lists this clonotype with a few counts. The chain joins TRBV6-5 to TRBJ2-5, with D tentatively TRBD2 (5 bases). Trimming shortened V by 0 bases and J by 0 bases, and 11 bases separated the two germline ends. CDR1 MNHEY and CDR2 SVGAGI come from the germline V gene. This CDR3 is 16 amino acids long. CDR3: CASSYSLALNQETQYF. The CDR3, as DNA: TGTGCCAGCAGTTACTCTCTAGCTTTGAACCAAGAGACCCAGTACTTC.

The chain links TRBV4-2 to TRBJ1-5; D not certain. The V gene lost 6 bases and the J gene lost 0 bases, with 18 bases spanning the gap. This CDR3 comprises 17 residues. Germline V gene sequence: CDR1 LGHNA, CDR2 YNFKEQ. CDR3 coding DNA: TGTGCCAGCAGTTTAACCGGACGGGGAGTTAGCAATCAGCCCCAGCATTTT. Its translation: CASSLTGRGVSNQPQHF.

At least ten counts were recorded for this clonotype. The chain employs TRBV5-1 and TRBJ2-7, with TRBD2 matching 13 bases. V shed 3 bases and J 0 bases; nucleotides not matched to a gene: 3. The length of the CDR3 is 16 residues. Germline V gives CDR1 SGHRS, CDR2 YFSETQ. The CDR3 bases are TGCGCCAGCAGCTCCCGGACTAGCGGGAGCTCCTACGAGCAGTACTTC. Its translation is CASSSRTSGSSYEQYF.

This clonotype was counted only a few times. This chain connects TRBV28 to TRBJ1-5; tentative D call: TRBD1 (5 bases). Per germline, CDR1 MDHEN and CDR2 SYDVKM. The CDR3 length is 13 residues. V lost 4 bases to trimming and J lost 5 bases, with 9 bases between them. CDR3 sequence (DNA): TGTGCCAGCAGTTCACCAGGGTATCAGCCCCAGCATTTT. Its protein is CASSSPGYQPQHF.

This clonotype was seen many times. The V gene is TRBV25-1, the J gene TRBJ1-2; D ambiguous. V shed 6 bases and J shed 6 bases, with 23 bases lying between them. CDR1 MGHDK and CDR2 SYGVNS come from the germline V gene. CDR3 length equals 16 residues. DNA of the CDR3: TGTGCCAGCAGCCCGCTGCGGACTGGGAATTTAGATGGCTACACCTTC. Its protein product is CASSPLRTGNLDGYTF.

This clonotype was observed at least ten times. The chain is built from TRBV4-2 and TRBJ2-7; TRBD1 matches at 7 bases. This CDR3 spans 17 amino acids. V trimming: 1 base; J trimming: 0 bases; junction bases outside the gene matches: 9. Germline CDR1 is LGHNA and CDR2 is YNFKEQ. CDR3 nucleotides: TGTGCCAGCAGCCAAGGTCAGGGGGTCGACATCTCCTACGAGCAGTACTTC. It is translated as CASSQGQGVDISYEQYF.

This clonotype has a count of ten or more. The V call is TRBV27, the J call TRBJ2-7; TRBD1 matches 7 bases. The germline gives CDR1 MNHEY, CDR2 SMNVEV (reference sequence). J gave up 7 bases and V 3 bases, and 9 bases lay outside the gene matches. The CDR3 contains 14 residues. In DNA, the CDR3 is TGTGCCAGCAGTTTGACCCGACAGGGCCGGGAGCAGTACTTC. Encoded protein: CASSLTRQGREQYF.

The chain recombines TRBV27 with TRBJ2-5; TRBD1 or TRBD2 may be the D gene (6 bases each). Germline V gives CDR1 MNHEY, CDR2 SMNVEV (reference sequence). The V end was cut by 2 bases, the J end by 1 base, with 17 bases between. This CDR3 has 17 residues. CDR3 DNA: TGTGCCAGCAGTTTACGGGGCGGGACAAACCTCCAAGAGACCCAGTACTTC. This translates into CASSLRGGTNLQETQYF.

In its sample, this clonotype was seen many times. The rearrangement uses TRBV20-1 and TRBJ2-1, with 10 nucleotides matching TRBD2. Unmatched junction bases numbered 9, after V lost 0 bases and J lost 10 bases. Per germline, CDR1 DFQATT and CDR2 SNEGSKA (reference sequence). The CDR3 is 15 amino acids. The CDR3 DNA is TGCAGTGCTAGAGATTATTGGACTAGCGGCAAGGAGCAGTTCTTC. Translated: CSARDYWTSGKEQFF.

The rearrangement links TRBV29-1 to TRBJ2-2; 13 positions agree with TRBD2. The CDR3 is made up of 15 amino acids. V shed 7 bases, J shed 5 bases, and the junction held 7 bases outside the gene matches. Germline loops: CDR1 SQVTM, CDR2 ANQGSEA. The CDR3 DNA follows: TGCAGCGGCATACGGGGACTAGCGGGAACCGGGGAGCTGTTTTTT. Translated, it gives CSGIRGLAGTGELFF.

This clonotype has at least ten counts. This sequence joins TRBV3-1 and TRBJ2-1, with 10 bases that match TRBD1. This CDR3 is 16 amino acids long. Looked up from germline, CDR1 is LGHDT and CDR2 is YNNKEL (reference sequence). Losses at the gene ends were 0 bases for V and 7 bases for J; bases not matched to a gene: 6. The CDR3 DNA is TGTGCCAGCAGCCAAGATCGTGGGACAGGGGTAAATGAGCAGTTCTTC. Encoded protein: CASSQDRGTGVNEQFF.

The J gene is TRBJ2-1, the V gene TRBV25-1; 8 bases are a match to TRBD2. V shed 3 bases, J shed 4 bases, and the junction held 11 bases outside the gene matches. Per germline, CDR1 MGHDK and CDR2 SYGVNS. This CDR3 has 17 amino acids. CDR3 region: CASSDSSTSGIYNEQFF. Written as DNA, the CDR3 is TGTGCCAGCAGTGATTCATCCACTAGCGGAATTTACAATGAGCAGTTCTTC.

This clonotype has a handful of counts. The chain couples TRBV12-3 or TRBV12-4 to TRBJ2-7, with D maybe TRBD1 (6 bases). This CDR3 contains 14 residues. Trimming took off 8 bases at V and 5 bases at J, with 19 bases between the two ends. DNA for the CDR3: TGTGCCAGCTGCCCGGGGCAGGGGTTAGACGAGCAGTACTTC. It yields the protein CASCPGQGLDEQYF.

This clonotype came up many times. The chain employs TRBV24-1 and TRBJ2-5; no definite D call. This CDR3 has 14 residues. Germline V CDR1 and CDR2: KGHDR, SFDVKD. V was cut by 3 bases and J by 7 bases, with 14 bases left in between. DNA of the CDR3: TGTGCCACCAGTGATCCTCGGAGTGGGTGGACCCAGTACTTC. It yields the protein CATSDPRSGWTQYF.

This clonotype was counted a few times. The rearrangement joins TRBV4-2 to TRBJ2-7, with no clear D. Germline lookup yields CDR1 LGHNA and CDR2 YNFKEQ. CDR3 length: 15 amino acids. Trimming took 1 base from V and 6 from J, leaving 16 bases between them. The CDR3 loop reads CASSQAGRLPGEQYF. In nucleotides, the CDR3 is TGTGCCAGCAGCCAAGCTGGCAGGCTTCCTGGCGAGCAGTACTTC.

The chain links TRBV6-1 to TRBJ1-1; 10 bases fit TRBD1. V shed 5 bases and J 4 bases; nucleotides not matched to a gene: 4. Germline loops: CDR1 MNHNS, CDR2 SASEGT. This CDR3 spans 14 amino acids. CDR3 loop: CASSKRTGGTEAFF. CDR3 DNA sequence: TGTGCCAGCAGTAAACGGACAGGGGGCACTGAAGCTTTCTTT.

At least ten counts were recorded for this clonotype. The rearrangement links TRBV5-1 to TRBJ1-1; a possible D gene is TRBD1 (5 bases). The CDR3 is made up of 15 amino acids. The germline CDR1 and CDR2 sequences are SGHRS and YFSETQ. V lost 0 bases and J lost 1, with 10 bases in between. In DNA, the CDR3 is TGCGCCAGCAGCTTGGACGGACATCCGAACACTGAAGCTTTCTTT. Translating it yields CASSLDGHPNTEAFF.

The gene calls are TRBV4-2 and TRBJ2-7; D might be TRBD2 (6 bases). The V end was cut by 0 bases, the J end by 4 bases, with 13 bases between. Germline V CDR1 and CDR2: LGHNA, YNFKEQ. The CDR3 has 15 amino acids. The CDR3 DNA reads TGTGCCAGCAGCCAAGATGCGGGCCGGGGGTACGAGCAGTACTTC. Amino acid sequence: CASSQDAGRGYEQYF.